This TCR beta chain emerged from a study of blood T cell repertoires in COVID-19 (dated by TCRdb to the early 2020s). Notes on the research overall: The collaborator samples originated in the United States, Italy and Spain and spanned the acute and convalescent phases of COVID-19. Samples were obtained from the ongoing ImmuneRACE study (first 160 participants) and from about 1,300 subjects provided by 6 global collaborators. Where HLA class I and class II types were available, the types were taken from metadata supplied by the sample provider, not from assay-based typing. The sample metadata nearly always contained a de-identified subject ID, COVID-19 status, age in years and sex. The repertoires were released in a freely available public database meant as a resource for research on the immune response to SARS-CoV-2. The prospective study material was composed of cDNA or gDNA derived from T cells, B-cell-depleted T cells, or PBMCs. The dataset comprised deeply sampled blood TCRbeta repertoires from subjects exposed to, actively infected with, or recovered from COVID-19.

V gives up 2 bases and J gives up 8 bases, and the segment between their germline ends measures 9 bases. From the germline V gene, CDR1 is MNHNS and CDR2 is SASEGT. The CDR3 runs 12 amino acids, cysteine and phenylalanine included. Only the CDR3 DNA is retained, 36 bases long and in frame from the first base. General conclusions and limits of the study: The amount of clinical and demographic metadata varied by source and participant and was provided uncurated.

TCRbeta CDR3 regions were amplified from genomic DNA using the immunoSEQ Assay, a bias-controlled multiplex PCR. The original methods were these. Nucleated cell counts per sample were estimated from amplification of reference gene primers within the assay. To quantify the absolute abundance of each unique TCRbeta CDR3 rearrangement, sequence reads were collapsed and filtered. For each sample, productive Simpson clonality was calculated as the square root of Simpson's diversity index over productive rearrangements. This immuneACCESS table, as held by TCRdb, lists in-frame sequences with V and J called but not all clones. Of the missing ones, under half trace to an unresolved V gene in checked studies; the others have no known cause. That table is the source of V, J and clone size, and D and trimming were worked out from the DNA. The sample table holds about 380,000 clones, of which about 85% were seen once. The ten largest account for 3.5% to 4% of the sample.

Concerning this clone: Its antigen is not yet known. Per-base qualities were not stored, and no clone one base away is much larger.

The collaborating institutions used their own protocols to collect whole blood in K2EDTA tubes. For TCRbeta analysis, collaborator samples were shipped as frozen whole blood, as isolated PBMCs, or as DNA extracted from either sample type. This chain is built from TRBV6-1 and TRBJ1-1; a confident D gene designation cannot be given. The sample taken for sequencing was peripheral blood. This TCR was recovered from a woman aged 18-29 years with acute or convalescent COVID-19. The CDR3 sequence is CASSEMSLEAFF. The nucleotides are TGTGCCAGCAGTGAAATGAGTTTGGAAGCTTTCTTT.